Presented here are 10 T cell receptor beta chains from one specimen sequenced in a study of cytomegalovirus exposure and HLA in healthy donors. PCR employed 60 Vbeta and 13 Jbeta primers. TCRdb keeps only in-frame clones here, not all; method: immunoSEQ multiplex PCR. In the table there are 100,000 or so clones, 78% of which are singletons. Material: PBMCs. These receptor sequences come from a woman aged 35 to 49 in good health and CMV-seropositive.

V and J are TRBV15 and TRBJ1-5; D is undetermined. The CDR3 is 16 residues long. The germline V gene has CDR1 LNHNV and CDR2 YYDKDF (reference sequence). The V end lost 0 bases, the J end lost 2 bases, and 11 bases lay between the germline ends. CDR3 coding DNA: TGTGCCACCAGCAGAGATCGGGGTTCCCGCAATCAGCCCCAGCATTTT. It translates to CATSRDRGSRNQPQHF.

This clone appeared once. The chain joins TRBV25-1 to TRBJ2-5; tentative D call: TRBD1 (6 bases). The CDR3 runs to 15 residues. V lost 2 bases and J 1 base, leaving 11 bases between the germline ends. CDR1 is MGHDK and CDR2 is SYGVNS in the germline V gene. This chain's CDR3 is CASSEPTGVQETQYF. The CDR3, as DNA: TGTGCCAGCAGTGAACCGACAGGCGTCCAAGAGACCCAGTACTTC.

The CDR3 nucleotides are TGTGCCAGCAAGTCGGGGGTCAGCGCAGATACGCAGTATTTT. It translates to CASKSGVSADTQYF. This chain joins TRBV14 and TRBJ2-3; possibly TRBD2 for D (6 bases). This CDR3 is 14 amino acids long. Germline-derived CDR1 and CDR2 are SGHDN and FVKESK. V was clipped by 7 bases and J by 4 bases, with 15 bases between them.

The genes are TRBV5-6 and TRBJ2-1; 11 bases map to TRBD2. Germline trimming cut 4 bases from V and 3 bases from J; bases unmatched to any gene: 9. The germline V gene has CDR1 SGHDT and CDR2 YYEEEE. CDR3 length equals 17 residues. The CDR3 region has the DNA TGTGCCAGCAGCCAGATAGCGGGGGGGGGTGTCTACAATGAGCAGTTCTTC. This gives the protein CASSQIAGGGVYNEQFF.

V is TRBV7-2 and J is TRBJ2-2; 10 bases line up with TRBD1. CDR1 and CDR2 from the germline V gene are SGHTA and FQGNSA. This CDR3 is 16 amino acids long. With V trimmed by 4 bases and J by 5 bases, 7 bases remained unmatched. The DNA for the CDR3 is TGTGCCAGCAGCTGGTCGACAGGGGGCGGGACCGGGGAGCTGTTTTTT. This translates into CASSWSTGGGTGELFF.

V and J are TRBV5-4 and TRBJ2-7; 12 nucleotides align to TRBD2. Germline loops: CDR1 SGHNT, CDR2 YYREEE (reference sequence). The length of the CDR3 is 15 residues. The ends lost 4 bases at V and 3 bases at J; junction bases unmatched: 5. This CDR3 reads CASSAGTSGYYEQYF. The CDR3, as DNA: TGTGCCAGCAGCGCGGGGACTAGCGGGTACTACGAGCAGTACTTC.

For the CDR3, the DNA is TGCAGCGTTGTAACTACTTCCCCCGGGGAGCTGTTTTTT. Residues: CSVVTTSPGELFF. V and J are TRBV29-1 and TRBJ2-2, with D unresolved. This CDR3 spans 13 amino acids. Germline lookup yields CDR1 SQVTM and CDR2 ANQGSEA. V lost 4 bases and J lost 6, with 12 bases in between.

The J gene is TRBJ2-1, the V gene TRBV18; TRBD2 matches 8 bases. V gave up 3 bases and J gave up 5 bases; unmatched junction bases: 9. Germline-derived CDR1 and CDR2 are KGHSH and LQKENI. The CDR3 runs 16 residues. The CDR3 DNA follows: TGTGCCAGCTCACCGGAGATGGGACTAGTTAACAATGAGCAGTTCTTC. Its protein is CASSPEMGLVNNEQFF.

This sequence joins TRBV25-1 and TRBJ1-1; D is uncertain. Between the trimmed V and J ends, which lost 8 bases and 5 bases, there was a span of 15 bases. The germline gives CDR1 MGHDK, CDR2 SYGVNS. This CDR3 is 13 amino acids long. CDR3 coding DNA: TGTGCCAGCCGGGCCGGGGTAGGGACTGAAGCTTTCTTT. Translation gives CASRAGVGTEAFF.

This chain uses TRBV20-1 with TRBJ2-3; no clear D. The CDR3 runs to 11 residues. The V gene's germline CDR1 is DFQATT and CDR2 SNEGSKA (reference sequence). V was trimmed by 6 bases and J by 0 bases, leaving 4 bases between them. CDR3 region: CSAGSTDTQYF. The DNA for the CDR3 is TGCAGTGCCGGGAGCACAGATACGCAGTATTTT.